This note documents a single T cell receptor (beta chain) sequence. What it recognizes is unknown. The sample belongs to a study of shared clonotypes between healthy human individuals. V was cut by 3 bases and J by 0 bases, with 16 bases left in between. Germline V gives CDR1 SGHRS, CDR2 YFSETQ. The CDR3 spans 17 residues. Sequencing used immunoSEQ multiplex PCR; TCRdb keeps in-frame clones, though not all of them. The sample has a few million clones, just over 90% seen once. Findings and caveats of the study: The study generally estimated greater richness for naive than memory subsets.

This clonotype was sampled from a man aged 18-30 years in good health. This chain uses TRBV5-1 with TRBJ2-1; a possible D gene is TRBD1 (6 bases). Source material: naive CD4+ T cells sorted from blood. Subset: CD45RA+ positively selected. CDR3 region: CASSYITQGSSYNEQFF. The CDR3 nucleotides are TGCGCCAGCAGCTACATCACACAGGGTAGCTCCTACAATGAGCAGTTCTTC.